This TCR beta chain was retrieved from a study of T cell changes during pregnancy in multiple sclerosis. Assay: immunoSEQ multiplex PCR; the TCRdb copy retains only in-frame clones and omits some. This table has some 38,000 clones, more than 90% appearing once. V was shortened by 4 bases and J by 2 bases, with 17 bases between the two germline ends. Per the germline V gene, CDR1 is SGDLS and CDR2 is YYNGEE. The CDR3 is 16 residues long. The TCR comes from a female donor with multiple sclerosis, enrolled in a pregnancy study. The specimen comprised CD8+ T cells from peripheral blood mononuclear cells, sampled after pregnancy. This chain joins TRBV9 and TRBJ2-3; possibly TRBD2 for D (6 bases). DNA for the CDR3: TGTGCCAGCAGCCCCAGTGGGGACTTCTACACAGATACGCAGTATTTT. Encoded protein: CASSPSGDFYTDTQYF.